This T cell receptor beta chain was sequenced during a study of Ad26.COV2.S vaccination and SARS-CoV-2 variants. Whole-study context: The COV1001 Ad26.COV2.S trial arm included the donor.

Data came from immunoSEQ multiplex PCR; TCRdb stores just in-frame clones and leaves some out. The sample shows hundreds of thousands of clones, about 89% of them seen only once. Comment on this clone: The antigen is undetermined.

Points from the study as a whole: An underestimation of total T cell responses may have resulted from the TCR breadth and depth analyses. Researchers reported similar non-spike TCR breadth in vaccine and placebo recipients.

The germline V gene has CDR1 SNHLY and CDR2 FYNNEI. The germline V and J ends were trimmed by 4 bases and 0 bases, with 9 bases remaining between them. The CDR3 spans 14 residues. Treatment noted: around 19 received Ad26.COV2.S at low or high dose, single or two shots; roughly five received placebo; per-sample allocation not given. Sample collection was performed on day 63 after the first vaccine or placebo injection. Recruitment in Boston yielded a donor of adult age, 18-55 years. Material: peripheral blood, obtained in a trial of Ad26.COV2.S vaccine versus placebo. V and J are TRBV2 and TRBJ1-1; D gene ambiguous. This TCR derives from a person between 18 and 59 years old who received the Ad26.COV2.S COVID-19 vaccine or a placebo. CDR3 DNA: TGTGCCAGCAGTGCGTTGGATATGAACACTGAAGCTTTCTTT. It codes for CASSALDMNTEAFF.